These 18 T cell receptor beta chains originate from one sample sequenced in a study of blood T cell repertoires in COVID-19. Some clones are missing from TCRdb's copy, which holds only in-frame ones; the method was immunoSEQ multiplex PCR. The sample shows roughly 20,000 clones, approximately 90% of them seen only once. Sequencing input: peripheral blood. These receptors were collected from a human donor in a cohort sampled during active COVID-19.

This clone is categorized as large. The chain is built from TRBV7-2 and TRBJ1-2; 9 bases are shared with TRBD1. The CDR3 is 15 residues long. The V segment lost 4 bases and the J segment 3 bases; nucleotides outside the gene matches: 6. Germline lookup yields CDR1 SGHTA and CDR2 FQGNSA. The CDR3 DNA reads as TGTGCCAGCAGCTGGGGACAGGGATCTGACTATGGCTACACCTTC. Its translation is CASSWGQGSDYGYTF.

This clone has just one count. The chain uses TRBV5-6 and TRBJ1-5; perhaps TRBD1 as D (5 bases). CDR3 length: 15 residues. Germline-derived CDR1 and CDR2 are SGHDT and YYEEEE. The germline V and J ends were trimmed by 2 bases and 7 bases, with 16 bases remaining between them. CDR3 DNA: TGTGCCAGCAGCTTAGGACCGATCTCAGGGCAGCCCCAGCATTTT. Amino acids: CASSLGPISGQPQHF.

The chain couples TRBV7-6 to TRBJ2-2; TRBD2 agrees at 7 bases. Germline loops: CDR1 SGHVS, CDR2 FNYEAQ. The V and J ends lost 1 base and 4 bases, in that order; junction bases with no gene match: 6. The CDR3 covers 16 residues. Written as DNA, the CDR3 is TGTGCCAGCAGCTTAGAACTGCCGGGGGGCACCGGGGAGCTGTTTTTT. It codes for CASSLELPGGTGELFF.

This chain connects TRBV19 to TRBJ2-3, with 9 positions matching TRBD1. The V gene's germline CDR1 is LNHDA and CDR2 SQIVND (reference sequence). J was trimmed by 1 base and V by 4 bases; bases with no gene match: 0. The CDR3 sequence is 14 residues long. The chain's CDR3 is CASSRTGGTDTQYF. The DNA for the CDR3 is TGTGCCAGTAGTAGGACAGGGGGCACAGATACGCAGTATTTT.

For the CDR3, the DNA is TGTGCCAGCAGCGTGACTAGCGGGAGCGCCTACGAGCAGTACTTC. Its protein product is CASSVTSGSAYEQYF. This sequence joins TRBV4-2 and TRBJ2-7; TRBD2 aligns across 12 bases. This CDR3 region has 15 residues. The V segment lost 5 bases and the J segment 2 bases; nucleotides outside the gene matches: 4. Germline V gene data show CDR1 as LGHNA and CDR2 as YNFKEQ.

The gene calls are TRBV7-9 and TRBJ2-1, with 8 bases identical to TRBD2. Germline V gives CDR1 SEHNR, CDR2 FQNEAQ (reference sequence). V shed 4 bases, J shed 4 bases, and the junction held 9 bases outside the gene matches. The CDR3 covers 16 residues. The CDR3 DNA reads TGTGCCAGCAGCTCAGATAGCGGGGCTTCTTACAATGAGCAGTTCTTC. Residues: CASSSDSGASYNEQFF.

The chain's CDR3 is CASSPGTGYEKLFF. The CDR3 coding sequence is TGTGCCAGCTCACCCGGGACAGGCTATGAAAAACTGTTTTTT. This chain connects TRBV18 to TRBJ1-4, with TRBD1 matching 8 bases. In germline, CDR1 is KGHSH, CDR2 LQKENI. This CDR3 region has 14 residues. Trimming took 3 bases from V and 6 from J; bases not matched to a gene: 3.

The chain couples TRBV19 to TRBJ1-1; a possible D gene is TRBD1 (6 bases). The CDR3 is 15 residues long. CDR1 LNHDA and CDR2 SQIVND come from the germline V gene (reference sequence). Trimming removed 5 bases from V and 4 bases from J, with 17 bases in between. CDR3 region: CASSPRQAGGTEAFF. CDR3 sequence (DNA): TGTGCCAGTAGTCCCCGACAGGCCGGTGGCACTGAAGCTTTCTTT. Using reference TRBV19 and TRBJ1-1 for the parts outside the CDR3, the full variable domain is DGGITQSPKYLFRKEGQNVTLSCEQNLNHDAMYWYRQDPGQGLRLIYYSQIVNDFQKGDIAEGYSVSREKKESFPLTVTSAQKNPTAFYLCASSPRQAGGTEAFFGQGTRLTVV.

This sequence joins TRBV20-1 and TRBJ2-1, with TRBD2 matching 8 bases. V shed 3 bases and J 6 bases; nucleotides not matched to a gene: 10. Per germline, CDR1 DFQATT and CDR2 SNEGSKA (reference sequence). This CDR3 spans 15 amino acids. CDR3 nucleotides: TGCAGTGCTAGTCAGGAGCGGGGGAAGGTCAATGAGCAGTTCTTC. Encoded protein: CSASQERGKVNEQFF.

The gene calls are TRBV9 and TRBJ1-2; D is perhaps TRBD1 (6 bases). V lost 0 bases to trimming and J lost 7 bases, with 10 bases between them. The CDR3 is 13 residues long. Germline V gene data show CDR1 as SGDLS and CDR2 as YYNGEE. The CDR3 bases are TGTGCCAGCAGCGTAGTTTCAGGGGTTGGCTACACCTTC. Translated: CASSVVSGVGYTF.

The chain combines TRBV18 with TRBJ2-2; D unresolved. This CDR3 spans 13 amino acids. V dropped 3 bases and J dropped 4 bases, with 6 bases sitting between them. CDR1 KGHSH and CDR2 LQKENI come from the germline V gene. The CDR3 region has the DNA TGTGCCAGCTCACCCCCGGGCACCGGGGAGCTGTTTTTT. Translated, it gives CASSPPGTGELFF. Complete variable domain (other parts from reference TRBV18 and TRBJ2-2): NAGVMQNPRHLVRRRGQEARLRCSPMKGHSHVYWYRQLPEEGLKFMVYLQKENIIDESGMPKERFSAEFPKEGPSILRIQQVVRGDSAAYFCASSPPGTGELFFGEGSRLTVL.

The chain carries TRBV6-5 and TRBJ2-1; TRBD2 matches at 9 bases. Per germline, CDR1 MNHEY and CDR2 SVGAGI. V was pared by 7 bases and J by 11 bases, with 3 bases of the junction left unmatched. CDR3 length equals 11 residues. The CDR3 DNA reads TGTGCCAGCAAACTAGCGGGCAAGCAGTTCTTC. It codes for CASKLAGKQFF.

The DNA of the CDR3 is TGCGCCAGCAGCTTGCGGGGAATCGATCCCAATGAAAAACTGTTTTTT. Protein: CASSLRGIDPNEKLFF. This rearrangement joins TRBV5-1 to TRBJ1-4, with no clear D. Germline loops: CDR1 SGHRS, CDR2 YFSETQ. The CDR3 spans 16 residues. Deletions cut 1 base from V and 5 bases from J, with 15 bases between.

This clone occurred once. The CDR3 protein is CASSSPGTSGNLSNEQFF. The CDR3 DNA is TGTGCCAGCAGTTCTCCCGGGACTAGCGGGAATCTCTCCAATGAGCAGTTCTTC. The V call is TRBV6-7, the J call TRBJ2-1; 13 nucleotides align to TRBD2. TRBV6-7 is noted as an ORF with a role that remains uncertain. The V and J ends lost 4 bases and 6 bases, in that order; junction bases with no gene match: 12. The CDR3 spans 18 residues.

The chain couples TRBV6-5 to TRBJ1-5; D may be TRBD1 (5 bases). V gave up 0 bases and J gave up 4 bases, with 10 bases separating them. This CDR3 contains 15 residues. Germline loops: CDR1 MNHEY, CDR2 SVGAGI. The CDR3 region is CASSYSFGGNQPQHF. CDR3 in DNA: TGTGCCAGCAGTTACTCGTTCGGGGGAAATCAGCCCCAGCATTTT.

The rearrangement joins TRBV28 to TRBJ1-2, with 7 bases fitting TRBD1. Germline V gene data show CDR1 as MDHEN and CDR2 as SYDVKM. The CDR3 spans 14 residues. V trimming: 2 bases; J trimming: 4 bases; junction bases outside the gene matches: 4. The CDR3 nucleotides are TGTGCCAGCAGTTTAGGTTACAGGGGCTATGGCTACACCTTC. It specifies CASSLGYRGYGYTF.

This clone occurred a few times. This rearrangement joins TRBV5-6 to TRBJ2-7, with TRBD2 matching over 7 bases. Per germline, CDR1 SGHDT and CDR2 YYEEEE. This CDR3 spans 16 amino acids. With V trimmed by 0 bases and J by 4 bases, 10 bases remained unmatched. The CDR3 region is CASSLGVGRPGYEQYF. CDR3 sequence (DNA): TGTGCCAGCAGCTTGGGGGTCGGGAGGCCGGGGTACGAGCAGTACTTC.

This clone has just one count. V is TRBV24-1 and J is TRBJ2-1; 12 positions agree with TRBD2. Unmatched junction bases numbered 10, after V lost 4 bases and J lost 7 bases. Germline assignment: CDR1 KGHDR and CDR2 SFDVKD. The CDR3 has 17 amino acids. CDR3 sequence reads: CATSDSRLAGAKNEQFF. DNA for the CDR3: TGTGCCACCAGTGACTCAAGACTAGCGGGAGCGAAGAATGAGCAGTTCTTC.